Listed here are 19 T cell receptor beta chains from one sample, sequenced in a study of T cell changes during pregnancy in multiple sclerosis (dated by TCRdb to the late 2010s). Receptor libraries were prepared by the immunoSEQ multiplex PCR assay. TCRdb took over this immuneACCESS table, retaining in-frame rearrangements with V and J assigned. Such tables are incomplete; in checked studies, under half of the missing clones stem from an unresolved V gene, and the remainder is unexplained. Here the sample has tens of thousands of clones; roughly 93% occur a single time. The ten largest make up approximately 1.5% of the sample. The material was peripheral blood, obtained in the third trimester of pregnancy. The receptors shown here come from a female donor with multiple sclerosis, enrolled in a pregnancy study.

J is TRBJ2-7 and V is TRBV7-8, with D tentatively TRBD1 (6 bases). This CDR3 spans 17 amino acids. V shed 4 bases and J shed 0 bases, with 19 bases lying between them. Germline V lookup: CDR1 SGHVS, CDR2 FQNEAQ. DNA of the CDR3: TGTGCCAGCAGCTCCCAATTACGGACAGCCTTCTCCTACGAGCAGTACTTC. Translating gives CASSSQLRTAFSYEQYF.

The rearrangement uses TRBV6-6 and TRBJ1-5, with D possibly matching TRBD1 (6 bases). Germline CDR1 and CDR2: MNHNY and SVGAGI (reference sequence). The CDR3 consists of 14 residues. Trimming pared 6 bases from V and 1 base from J, leaving 10 bases between. Written as DNA, the CDR3 is TGTGCCAGCAGGAGTACAGGGAGCAATCAGCCCCAGCATTTT. Its protein product is CASRSTGSNQPQHF.

V is TRBV27 and J is TRBJ2-2; perhaps TRBD1 as D (6 bases). This CDR3 has 12 residues. The V gene lost 7 bases and the J gene lost 6 bases, with 9 bases spanning the gap. Germline lookup yields CDR1 MNHEY and CDR2 SMNVEV (reference sequence). CDR3 residues: CASKKGAGELFF. CDR3 nucleotide sequence: TGTGCCAGCAAGAAGGGGGCCGGGGAGCTGTTTTTT.

For the CDR3, the DNA is TGTGCCAGCAGTCTGGGGGGAAACACCGGGGAGCTGTTTTTT. Translated: CASSLGGNTGELFF. This chain links TRBV7-9 with TRBJ2-2; D possibly corresponds to TRBD2 (6 bases). There are 14 residues in the CDR3. Germline V gene lookup returns CDR1 SEHNR and CDR2 FQNEAQ (reference sequence). Trimming pared 6 bases from V and 2 bases from J, leaving 10 bases between.

The chain employs TRBV2 and TRBJ1-1; 8 nucleotides align to TRBD1. Germline V gene lookup returns CDR1 SNHLY and CDR2 FYNNEI. V gave up 6 bases and J gave up 5 bases; unmatched junction bases: 8. The CDR3 has 14 residues. The DNA of the CDR3 is TGTGCCAGCAGAAGGACAGGGCGAAGTACTGAAGCTTTCTTT. The encoded protein is CASRRTGRSTEAFF.

The V and J genes are TRBV10-3 and TRBJ2-3; 7 bases map to TRBD2. The CDR3 loop spans 15 amino acids. Germline V gene data show CDR1 as ENHRY and CDR2 as SYGVKD. The V segment lost 8 bases and the J segment 0 bases; nucleotides outside the gene matches: 8. The CDR3 protein is CAIRGVASSTDTQYF. Here the CDR3 DNA reads TGTGCCATCCGGGGGGTAGCGTCTAGCACAGATACGCAGTATTTT.

The chain carries TRBV27 and TRBJ1-6; tentatively, D is TRBD1 (5 bases). Trimming left V 5 bases short and J 0 bases short, with 14 bases between. Germline values: CDR1 MNHEY, CDR2 SMNVEV (reference sequence). This CDR3 has 17 residues. DNA of the CDR3: TGTGCCAGCAGTCTACAACAGGTCAGCTCCTATAATTCACCCCTCCACTTT. Its protein product is CASSLQQVSSYNSPLHF.

The chain links TRBV6-6 to TRBJ1-5; D call uncertain. Germline CDR1 is MNHNY and CDR2 is SVGAGI (reference sequence). The CDR3 has 14 residues. V was shortened by 6 bases and J by 0 bases, with 9 bases between the two germline ends. The CDR3 DNA is TGTGCCAGCAGCCGGACTGATAGCAATCAGCCCCAGCATTTT. Protein: CASSRTDSNQPQHF.

The chain has TRBV7-8 and TRBJ2-2; a weak D match, TRBD2 (6 bases). CDR3 length: 13 amino acids. In germline, CDR1 is SGHVS, CDR2 FQNEAQ. V shed 5 bases and J shed 9 bases, with 13 bases lying between them. The CDR3 DNA reads TGTGCCAGCAGCCTCCTCGGCGGGAGGGAGCTGTTTTTT. The encoded protein is CASSLLGGRELFF.

V and J are TRBV19 and TRBJ1-2; D call uncertain. V was cut by 11 bases and J by 0 bases, with 16 bases left in between. This CDR3 is 14 amino acids long. The V gene's germline CDR1 is LNHDA and CDR2 SQIVND (reference sequence). The chain's CDR3 is CASRRVPTNYGYTF. In DNA form, the CDR3 reads TGTGCCTCGCGTCGGGTCCCTACTAACTATGGCTACACCTTC.

This clone was picked up one time. The chain has TRBV30 and TRBJ1-2; TRBD1 might be the D (6 bases). The CDR3 length is 15 residues. Germline loops: CDR1 GTSNPN, CDR2 SVGIG (reference sequence). V was clipped by 1 base and J by 1 base, with 13 bases between them. CDR3 nucleotides: TGTGCCTGGAGTGAGGGACACTCGTATAACTATGGCTACACCTTC. Translated: CAWSEGHSYNYGYTF.

The chain recombines TRBV5-4 with TRBJ2-7; maybe TRBD2 (7 bases). V lost 2 bases and J 4 bases, leaving 13 bases between the germline ends. CDR1 and CDR2 from the germline V gene are SGHNT and YYREEE (reference sequence). The CDR3 loop spans 14 amino acids. CDR3 loop: CASSFEGGGYEQYF. The CDR3 nucleotides are TGTGCCAGCAGCTTTGAGGGAGGGGGGTACGAGCAGTACTTC. Combining the CDR3 with reference TRBV5-4 and TRBJ2-7 gives the whole variable domain ETGVTQSPTHLIKTRGQQVTLRCSSQSGHNTVSWYQQALGQGPQFIFQYYREEENGRGNFPPRFSGLQFPNYSSELNVNALELDDSALYLCASSFEGGGYEQYFGPGTRLTVT.

This clone was detected only a few times. The rearrangement links TRBV5-4 to TRBJ1-2; D ambiguous. The germline V and J ends were trimmed by 1 base and 1 base, with 11 bases remaining between them. The CDR3 loop spans 15 amino acids. The germline CDR1 and CDR2 sequences are SGHNT and YYREEE (reference sequence). CDR3 in amino acids: CASSLTGILNYGYTF. Here the CDR3 DNA reads TGTGCCAGCAGCTTGACCGGGATTCTTAACTATGGCTACACCTTC.

This chain links TRBV6-5 with TRBJ1-2, with D possibly TRBD1 on 5 matching bases. V was pared by 0 bases and J by 6 bases, with 17 bases between. Germline assignment: CDR1 MNHEY and CDR2 SVGAGI. The CDR3 loop spans 16 amino acids. The CDR3 protein is CASSYSILGGVDGYTF. DNA for the CDR3: TGTGCCAGCAGTTACTCGATCCTAGGAGGGGTGGATGGCTACACCTTC.

V is TRBV29-1 and J is TRBJ2-3; D ambiguous. The germline V and J ends were trimmed by 6 bases and 4 bases, with 8 bases remaining between them. The length of the CDR3 is 11 residues. Germline-derived CDR1 and CDR2 are SQVTM and ANQGSEA. The DNA for the CDR3 is TGCAGCGTGTCGGTTGCAGATACGCAGTATTTT. Its translation is CSVSVADTQYF.

This rearrangement joins TRBV4-2 to TRBJ2-3, with TRBD1 as a possible D gene (6 bases). This CDR3 contains 15 residues. V was shortened by 0 bases and J by 2 bases, with 9 bases between the two germline ends. The germline gives CDR1 LGHNA, CDR2 YNFKEQ. The CDR3 coding sequence is TGTGCCAGCAGCCAAGATCGGACAGTCACAGATACGCAGTATTTT. The encoded protein is CASSQDRTVTDTQYF.

The V and J genes are TRBV7-2 and TRBJ1-4; D gene uncertain. Trimming stripped 5 bases from V and 5 bases from J, with 18 bases between. The CDR3 runs to 16 residues. Per germline, CDR1 SGHTA and CDR2 FQGNSA. DNA for the CDR3: TGTGCCAGCAGCCGCGGCTTCGACGGTGGAAATGAAAAACTGTTTTTT. Translation: CASSRGFDGGNEKLFF. Filled out from reference TRBV7-2 and TRBJ1-4, the complete variable domain reads GAGVSQSPSNKVTEKGKDVELRCDPISGHTALYWYRQSLGQGLEFLIYFQGNSAPDKSGLPSDRFSAERTGGSVSTLTIQRTQQEDSAVYLCASSRGFDGGNEKLFFGSGTQLSVL.

CDR3 loop: CASSLERTGGDEKLFF. The CDR3 DNA is TGTGCCAGCAGCTTAGAGCGGACAGGGGGTGATGAAAAACTGTTTTTT. This chain links TRBV7-9 with TRBJ1-4; 10 bases map to TRBD1. The CDR3 has 16 amino acids. Germline lookup yields CDR1 SEHNR and CDR2 FQNEAQ (reference sequence). V lost 1 base and J lost 6; bases outside the gene matches: 5. Based on the CDR3 plus reference TRBV7-9 and TRBJ1-4, the full variable domain is DTGVSQNPRHKITKRGQNVTFRCDPISEHNRLYWYRQTLGQGPEFLTYFQNEAQLEKSRLLSDRFSAERPKGSFSTLEIQRTEQGDSAMYLCASSLERTGGDEKLFFGSGTQLSVL.

The rearrangement links TRBV7-6 to TRBJ2-1, with a weak D call TRBD1 (6 bases). V was clipped by 6 bases and J by 6 bases, with 15 bases between them. Germline V CDR1 and CDR2: SGHVS, FNYEAQ. The CDR3 runs 14 residues. The CDR3 DNA follows: TGTGCCAGCAGTTACTACGACAGGAGCAATGAGCAGTTCTTC. This gives the protein CASSYYDRSNEQFF.